This T cell receptor (beta chain) comes out of a study of early T cells in non-severe SARS-CoV-2 infection (dated by TCRdb to about 2021). Broadly, across the study: Because TCR sequencing was done on bulk RNA from unsorted whole blood, the alpha and beta chains could not be paired. The full study reports these points: VDJdb matching was skewed toward anti-spike CD8 responses and likely underestimated virus-specific expansions by missing private and CD4 specificities.

Preparation of the library involved 5' RACE. Sequencing was carried out with a NextSeq 500. In the TCR library protocol, unique molecular identifiers were attached to individual cDNA molecules to correct for PCR bias and sequencing error. Sequencing covered both TCR alpha and beta chains, and within each sample the abundances of alpha and beta sequences were tightly co-correlated. Processing in the source paper ran as follows. Decombinator V4 was used to annotate TCR sequences for V gene, J gene and CDR3. Expanded TCRs were defined as changing significantly between any two time points under a Poisson model with p below 0.0001. Abundances of TCRs were expressed as counts per million after normalisation to the total number of TCRs sequenced in each sample. MAIT TCRs were defined by TRAV1-2 paired with TRAJ12, TRAJ20 or TRAJ33, and iNKT TCRs by TRAV10 paired with TRAJ18. VDJdb, accessed on 1 November 2021, was searched for TCRs annotated for CMV, EBV and SARS-CoV-2, and TCRs annotated for more than one antigen were excluded. TCRdb itself trimmed the public reads at Q25 with fastp, ran MiXCR and retained productive beta chains. Every distinct CDR3 protein forms one entry, paired with its most common genes and DNA. These V and J calls are TCRdb output, not the study's own analysis. The sample table records around 82,000 distinct CDR3 sequences; 14% to 15% of these occur just once. The ten largest clones take up just under 0.6% of the sample.

The study was a case-control design nested within a healthcare worker cohort in London, UK, with weekly nasopharyngeal swab PCR tests and blood sampling. Healthcare workers were recruited during the week of the UK lockdown, between 23 and 31 March 2020, and followed weekly for up to about 15 weeks. The table lists this clonotype with a few counts. Its antigen target is currently unknown. No base-level quality is on record; no much larger clone is a single base apart. Including cysteine and phenylalanine, the CDR3 has 18 amino acids. The CDR3 DNA has 54 bases and is translated from base 1. For CDR1 and CDR2, the germline V gene lists MGHRA and YSYEKL. V is pared back by 2 bases and J by 3 bases, with 21 bases lying between the germline termini.

The rearranged chain carries TRBV4-1 and TRBJ2-3; tentative D gene TRBD1, with 5 bases matching. Sequenced: whole blood. The sequence was collected from an adult who was a healthcare worker with PCR-confirmed SARS-CoV-2 infection or an uninfected control (not recorded which). The DNA reads TGCGCCAGCAGCCAATTCAGTGTGGGCAGGGTCAAGACAGATACGCAGTATTTT. This yields the protein CASSQFSVGRVKTDTQYF.